This is a list of T cell receptor beta chains from one sample in a study of blood T cell repertoires in COVID-19. Clones were read by immunoSEQ multiplex PCR, and TCRdb kept only the in-frame ones, dropping some. The table shows around 310,000 clones, with about 88% occurring only once. The sample comprised peripheral blood. These receptors were obtained from an older woman with acute or convalescent COVID-19. Each CDR3 is given without its conserved first and last residue.

v_call cdr3_aa
TRBV28 ATERGGKLF
TRBV10-3 AILDSRSGNTIY
TRBV10-3 AISGSDQETQY
TRBV7-6 ASSLGQGRSPSPLH
TRBV4-2 ASSQETGNSPLH
TRBV5-1 ASSPLDRAYEQY
TRBV4-3 ASSRGLAGGPGVEQF
TRBV5-6 ASSHRGPSNQPQH
TRBV2 ASSGPNQPQH
TRBV2 ASSDATSNQPQH
TRBV7-3 ASSFRATSSYNEQF
TRBV5-4 ASSLSSRTNEKLF
TRBV15 ATSRSDRGYEQY
TRBV7-2 ASSTSSYNSPLH
TRBV9 ASSARDTQY
TRBV5-1 ASSLTSANTGELF
TRBV28 ASSLGGLSYNEQF
TRBV4-3 ASSQDESGLYEQY
TRBV2 ASSGLDIGETQY
TRBV18 ASSSGTGGYGYT
TRBV5-5 ASTSGVSSYEQY
TRBV5-1 ASSPQGGAANEKLF
TRBV27 ASSPGQGSYGYT
TRBV11-3 ASSLVLAGAPGELF
TRBV7-3 ASSERGTDYEQY
TRBV2 ASSEAASQPQH
TRBV28 ASSYAWANTEAF
TRBV19 ASSSGARGFNQPQH